These T cell receptor beta chains were read from a single sample in a study of cytomegalovirus exposure and HLA in healthy donors. Assay used: immunoSEQ multiplex PCR; TCRdb lists only in-frame clones, some missing. Altogether some 110,000 clones are present, 70% to 80% being singletons, with the ten largest covering 2.8%. Material: PBMCs. All receptors come from a female donor in good health and CMV-seronegative. The CDR3 runs from the conserved cysteine through the conserved F or W. Each record gives: D gene, V gene, J gene, clone size, CDR3 DNA, CDR3 protein. A D gene is named only where the DNA matches it firmly. Not every row has a clone size; where given, it reads once, few, many or a size class.

d_gene: NA
v_gene: TRBV11-1
j_gene: TRBJ1-3
abundance: NA
CDR3nt: TGTGCCAGCAGCTTATCTGGGCCGCTCTCTGGAAACACCATATATTTT
CDR3aa: CASSLSGPLSGNTIYF

d_gene: TRBD2
v_gene: TRBV19
j_gene: TRBJ2-1
abundance: few
CDR3nt: TGTGCCAGTAAAGCGGGAGGTCTGTACAATGAGCAGTTCTTC
CDR3aa: CASKAGGLYNEQFF

d_gene: NA
v_gene: TRBV6-5
j_gene: TRBJ2-7
abundance: NA
CDR3nt: TGTGCCAGCAGTTATATTTGGGAGAGCTCCTACGAGCAGTACTTC
CDR3aa: CASSYIWESSYEQYF

d_gene: NA
v_gene: TRBV5-4
j_gene: TRBJ1-4
abundance: NA
CDR3nt: TGTGCCAGCAGCTTAAAACAGGGTTACGATGAAAAACTGTTTTTT
CDR3aa: CASSLKQGYDEKLFF

d_gene: TRBD2
v_gene: TRBV2
j_gene: TRBJ2-7
abundance: NA
CDR3nt: TGTGCCAGCAGTAGGACTAGCCACGAGCAGTACTTC
CDR3aa: CASSRTSHEQYF

d_gene: TRBD2
v_gene: TRBV30
j_gene: TRBJ2-7
abundance: NA
CDR3nt: TGTGCCTGGAGCACTGGGGTAGCGGGATCTCGCGAGCAGTACTTC
CDR3aa: CAWSTGVAGSREQYF

d_gene: NA
v_gene: TRBV21-1
j_gene: TRBJ2-1
abundance: NA
CDR3nt: TGTGCCAGCAACCTACTAGCGGGAGCGTACAATGAGCAGTTCTTC
CDR3aa: CASNLLAGAYNEQFF

d_gene: TRBD1
v_gene: TRBV7-8
j_gene: TRBJ2-7
abundance: NA
CDR3nt: TGTGCCAGCAGCCCGCCACATAACCGGGACAGGGGCTACGAGCAGTACTTC
CDR3aa: CASSPPHNRDRGYEQYF

d_gene: NA
v_gene: TRBV28
j_gene: TRBJ2-7
abundance: NA
CDR3nt: TGTGCCAGCAGTTTATATGGCGGGCGTAACACCTACGAGCAGTACTTC
CDR3aa: CASSLYGGRNTYEQYF

d_gene: NA
v_gene: TRBV11-3
j_gene: TRBJ1-2
abundance: NA
CDR3nt: TGTGCCAGCAGCTTAGACGGGGTCCGCTACACCTTC
CDR3aa: CASSLDGVRYTF

d_gene: NA
v_gene: TRBV4-2
j_gene: TRBJ2-7
abundance: NA
CDR3nt: TGTGCCAGCAGCCAAGTAGCGACCTACGAGCAGTACTTC
CDR3aa: CASSQVATYEQYF

d_gene: NA
v_gene: TRBV5-5
j_gene: TRBJ1-2
abundance: few
CDR3nt: TGTGCCAGCAGCCCCCGCGCGGCCCAGGGACTAGGTGGCTACACCTTC
CDR3aa: CASSPRAAQGLGGYTF

d_gene: TRBD1
v_gene: TRBV6-1
j_gene: TRBJ2-1
abundance: NA
CDR3nt: TGTGCCACCTTGACAGGGCTGGGCAATGAGCAGTTCTTC
CDR3aa: CATLTGLGNEQFF

d_gene: TRBD2
v_gene: TRBV5-5
j_gene: TRBJ2-7
abundance: NA
CDR3nt: TGTGCCAGCAGCATCGGACTAGCGGGGCTTACCTACGAGCAGTACTTC
CDR3aa: CASSIGLAGLTYEQYF

d_gene: TRBD2
v_gene: TRBV11-2
j_gene: TRBJ2-7
abundance: NA
CDR3nt: TGTGCCAGCAGCTCCGGGACTAGCGGGAGGGCTTTCTACGAGCAGTACTTC
CDR3aa: CASSSGTSGRAFYEQYF

d_gene: TRBD1
v_gene: TRBV15
j_gene: TRBJ2-7
abundance: NA
CDR3nt: TGTGCCACCAGCAGAGATCGGGGGACAGGGAGCGAGCAGTACTTC
CDR3aa: CATSRDRGTGSEQYF

d_gene: NA
v_gene: TRBV5-4
j_gene: TRBJ1-2
abundance: NA
CDR3nt: TGTGCCACCGTCACGGGGGGGCGCAACTATGGCTACACCTTC
CDR3aa: CATVTGGRNYGYTF

d_gene: TRBD1
v_gene: TRBV4-1
j_gene: TRBJ1-2
abundance: NA
CDR3nt: TGCGCCAGCAGCCAAGATAGGGGGACAGGGGACATTAGCTATGGCTACACCTTC
CDR3aa: CASSQDRGTGDISYGYTF

d_gene: TRBD1
v_gene: TRBV4-1
j_gene: TRBJ1-4
abundance: NA
CDR3nt: TGCGCCAGCAGCCAAGAGGACAGGCCTAATGAAAAACTGTTTTTT
CDR3aa: CASSQEDRPNEKLFF

d_gene: NA
v_gene: TRBV30
j_gene: TRBJ1-2
abundance: NA
CDR3nt: TGTGCCGCGGAACGGATGGCAGACTATGGCTACACCTTC
CDR3aa: CAAERMADYGYTF

d_gene: NA
v_gene: TRBV10-3
j_gene: TRBJ1-1
abundance: NA
CDR3nt: TGTGCCATCAGCCCCACTGGGGGGGGTAGGACTGAAGCTTTCTTT
CDR3aa: CAISPTGGGRTEAFF

d_gene: TRBD2
v_gene: TRBV14
j_gene: TRBJ2-2
abundance: NA
CDR3nt: TGTGCCAGCAGCCGACTAGCGGGATCCCCCGGAGAGCTGTTTTTT
CDR3aa: CASSRLAGSPGELFF

d_gene: TRBD1
v_gene: TRBV7-9
j_gene: TRBJ2-5
abundance: NA
CDR3nt: TGTGCCAGCAGCTTCCTGAGACAGGGGGCATGGGAGACCCAGTACTTC
CDR3aa: CASSFLRQGAWETQYF

d_gene: TRBD1
v_gene: TRBV10-1
j_gene: TRBJ1-1
abundance: few
CDR3nt: TGCGCCAGCAGTCCCGGGACAGGGAACACTGAAGCTTTCTTT
CDR3aa: CASSPGTGNTEAFF

d_gene: NA
v_gene: TRBV7-9
j_gene: TRBJ1-2
abundance: once
CDR3nt: TGTGCCAGCAGCTTAAGTCCGGTACAGGGAAGAGGCTATGGCTACACCTTC
CDR3aa: CASSLSPVQGRGYGYTF

d_gene: TRBD1
v_gene: TRBV7-2
j_gene: TRBJ2-7
abundance: NA
CDR3nt: TGTGCCAGCAGCTTACGGGGACAGTCCTCCTACGAGCAGTACTTC
CDR3aa: CASSLRGQSSYEQYF

d_gene: TRBD2
v_gene: TRBV2
j_gene: TRBJ2-7
abundance: NA
CDR3nt: TGTGCCAGCAGTGACCGGGCTGCGGGAGGGCCCTACGAGCAGTACTTC
CDR3aa: CASSDRAAGGPYEQYF

d_gene: NA
v_gene: TRBV30
j_gene: TRBJ2-1
abundance: few
CDR3nt: TGTGCCTGGAGCAGAGGGTCTGTAGTTGTCGTGATTGAGCAGTTCTTC
CDR3aa: CAWSRGSVVVVIEQFF

d_gene: TRBD2
v_gene: TRBV4-1
j_gene: TRBJ2-1
abundance: NA
CDR3nt: TGCGCCAGCAGCCAAATCCTCGCTCCGACGGGACTAGCTAACAATGAGCAGTTCTTC
CDR3aa: CASSQILAPTGLANNEQFF

d_gene: NA
v_gene: TRBV2
j_gene: TRBJ1-5
abundance: NA
CDR3nt: TGTGCCAGCAGTGGGTTGGGGGGGAGCAATCAGCCCCAGCATTTT
CDR3aa: CASSGLGGSNQPQHF

d_gene: TRBD2
v_gene: TRBV28
j_gene: TRBJ2-1
abundance: NA
CDR3nt: TGTGCCAGCAGCCGCCTCGGGACTAGCGGGAGGAATGAGCAGTTCTTC
CDR3aa: CASSRLGTSGRNEQFF

d_gene: NA
v_gene: TRBV7-2
j_gene: TRBJ2-1
abundance: NA
CDR3nt: TGTGCCAGCAGCTTAGGCAGGGGTCGGACCTACAATGAGCAGTTCTTC
CDR3aa: CASSLGRGRTYNEQFF

d_gene: TRBD1
v_gene: TRBV2
j_gene: TRBJ1-6
abundance: few
CDR3nt: TGTGCCAGCAGTGTACAGGGGGACTACTCCTATAATTCACCCCTCCACTTT
CDR3aa: CASSVQGDYSYNSPLHF

d_gene: TRBD1
v_gene: TRBV9
j_gene: TRBJ1-2
abundance: few
CDR3nt: TGTGCCAGCAGCGTAGAGGGACAGAACTATGGCTACACCTTC
CDR3aa: CASSVEGQNYGYTF

d_gene: TRBD2
v_gene: TRBV27
j_gene: TRBJ2-1
abundance: few
CDR3nt: TGTGCCAGCAGTTCGTACACCTCTAGCGGGAGTTGGGACAATGAGCAGTTCTTC
CDR3aa: CASSSYTSSGSWDNEQFF

d_gene: NA
v_gene: TRBV9
j_gene: TRBJ1-3
abundance: NA
CDR3nt: TGTGCCAGCAGCCTCAACTCGGGCACCATATATTTT
CDR3aa: CASSLNSGTIYF

d_gene: TRBD2
v_gene: TRBV11-2
j_gene: TRBJ2-7
abundance: NA
CDR3nt: TGTGCCAGCAGCCGTAGGGCTAGCGGGAACTACGAGCAGTACTTC
CDR3aa: CASSRRASGNYEQYF

d_gene: NA
v_gene: TRBV6-5
j_gene: TRBJ1-6
abundance: NA
CDR3nt: TGTGCCAGCAGTTACTCGGTTCTAATCTTTAATTCACCCCTCCACTTT
CDR3aa: CASSYSVLIFNSPLHF

d_gene: NA
v_gene: TRBV29-1
j_gene: TRBJ2-6
abundance: few
CDR3nt: TGCAGCGTTGTTATCTCTGGGGCCAACGTCCTGACTTTC
CDR3aa: CSVVISGANVLTF

d_gene: TRBD1
v_gene: TRBV29-1
j_gene: TRBJ2-5
abundance: NA
CDR3nt: TGCAGCGTGCGGACAGGGCCAGAGACCCAGTACTTC
CDR3aa: CSVRTGPETQYF

d_gene: TRBD1
v_gene: TRBV4-1
j_gene: TRBJ2-1
abundance: NA
CDR3nt: TGCGCCAGCAGCCGCCGACAGGGAATTGGGCAGTTCTTC
CDR3aa: CASSRRQGIGQFF

d_gene: NA
v_gene: TRBV5-1
j_gene: TRBJ1-5
abundance: NA
CDR3nt: TGCGCCAGCAGTCCGTATAGCAATCAGCCCCAGCATTTT
CDR3aa: CASSPYSNQPQHF

d_gene: NA
v_gene: TRBV19
j_gene: TRBJ1-1
abundance: few
CDR3nt: TGTGCCAGTAGTATAGATCTCGCTCAACGGGAAGCTTTCTTT
CDR3aa: CASSIDLAQREAFF

d_gene: NA
v_gene: TRBV9
j_gene: TRBJ1-1
abundance: NA
CDR3nt: TGTGCCAGCAGCGTAGTAACCACATCTGATGAAGCTTTCTTT
CDR3aa: CASSVVTTSDEAFF

d_gene: NA
v_gene: TRBV7-2
j_gene: TRBJ2-1
abundance: NA
CDR3nt: TGTGCCAGCAGCCCAACTAGTGAGGGCTACCTCGGGCAGTTCTTC
CDR3aa: CASSPTSEGYLGQFF

d_gene: NA
v_gene: TRBV28
j_gene: TRBJ2-1
abundance: NA
CDR3nt: TGTGCCAGCGTAAGGACAGTCAATACTGGTGAGCAGTTCTTC
CDR3aa: CASVRTVNTGEQFF

d_gene: TRBD1
v_gene: TRBV7-8
j_gene: TRBJ1-5
abundance: NA
CDR3nt: TGTGCCAGCAGCTCCGCTATTTGGGACAGTCGTTTAGATCAGCCCCAGCATTTT
CDR3aa: CASSSAIWDSRLDQPQHF

d_gene: TRBD2
v_gene: TRBV7-2
j_gene: TRBJ2-3
abundance: NA
CDR3nt: TGTGCCAGCAGCTTATTGAGGGCGAGCGGGAGGGGAACAGATACGCAGTATTTT
CDR3aa: CASSLLRASGRGTDTQYF

d_gene: TRBD2
v_gene: TRBV5-5
j_gene: TRBJ2-7
abundance: NA
CDR3nt: TGTGCCAGCAGCTTTGGGCGTGCGGGAGCGGGAGAGCAGTACTTC
CDR3aa: CASSFGRAGAGEQYF

d_gene: NA
v_gene: TRBV7-3
j_gene: TRBJ2-3
abundance: NA
CDR3nt: TGTGCCAGCAGTGACCTCTATAACGGGAATACGCAGTATTTT
CDR3aa: CASSDLYNGNTQYF

d_gene: TRBD1
v_gene: TRBV7-9
j_gene: TRBJ1-1
abundance: few
CDR3nt: TGTGCCAGCACCACAGGGGGCCTCACGGGAGCTTTCTTT
CDR3aa: CASTTGGLTGAFF

d_gene: TRBD2
v_gene: TRBV7-2
j_gene: TRBJ2-3
abundance: NA
CDR3nt: TGTGCCAGCAGCTTAGATCTGGCGGGAGGACGGCGAGATACGCAGTATTTT
CDR3aa: CASSLDLAGGRRDTQYF

d_gene: NA
v_gene: TRBV6-1
j_gene: TRBJ2-5
abundance: few
CDR3nt: TGTGCCAGCAGTGTAACCCAGGGCACAGAGACCCAGTACTTC
CDR3aa: CASSVTQGTETQYF

d_gene: TRBD2
v_gene: TRBV5-1
j_gene: TRBJ2-1
abundance: NA
CDR3nt: TGCGCCAGCAGCCGACTAGCCTCACACAATGAGCAGTTCTTC
CDR3aa: CASSRLASHNEQFF

d_gene: NA
v_gene: TRBV28
j_gene: TRBJ1-5
abundance: NA
CDR3nt: TGTGCCAGCAGTTTATTTGGTTCAGGGCAGCCCCAGCATTTT
CDR3aa: CASSLFGSGQPQHF

d_gene: TRBD2
v_gene: TRBV9
j_gene: TRBJ2-1
abundance: NA
CDR3nt: TGTGCCAGCAGCGTACGGGCTAGCGGGAGAGTAAATGAGCAGTTCTTC
CDR3aa: CASSVRASGRVNEQFF

d_gene: TRBD2
v_gene: TRBV29-1
j_gene: TRBJ2-1
abundance: NA
CDR3nt: TGCAGCGTTGTTTCGGGACTACTCGAGCAGTTCTTC
CDR3aa: CSVVSGLLEQFF